The clone carrying this TCR beta chain was observed a handful of times. Antigen: not known. A second PCR, run for 7 to 11 cycles, used a sample-barcoded 5' primer plus a J-beta primer mix. MiXCR was run by TCRdb on the 5' RACE reads, yielding one entry per CDR3 protein. The sample includes 870,000 or so distinct CDR3 sequences, 29% of them seen just once. The germline V gene has CDR1 LNHNV and CDR2 YYDKDF (reference sequence). The CDR3 length is 19 residues. J gave up 2 bases and V 5 bases, and 18 bases lay outside the gene matches. This specimen belongs to a study of blood T cells in healthy people across ages. As for the study in general: About one barcoded beta molecule per two T cells was captured by template switching. Whole-study results and caveats: Total diversity from one million sequenced T cells was likely underestimated.

The sequence derives from a woman older than 75 in good health. The J gene is TRBJ2-5, the V gene TRBV15; 9 nucleotides agree with TRBD1. Sequencing used blood. DNA of the CDR3: TGTGCCACCAGCTCCCGGACAGGGGAGGGGGCCGGTGCTCAAGAGACCCAGTACTTC. Its protein product is CATSSRTGEGAGAQETQYF.